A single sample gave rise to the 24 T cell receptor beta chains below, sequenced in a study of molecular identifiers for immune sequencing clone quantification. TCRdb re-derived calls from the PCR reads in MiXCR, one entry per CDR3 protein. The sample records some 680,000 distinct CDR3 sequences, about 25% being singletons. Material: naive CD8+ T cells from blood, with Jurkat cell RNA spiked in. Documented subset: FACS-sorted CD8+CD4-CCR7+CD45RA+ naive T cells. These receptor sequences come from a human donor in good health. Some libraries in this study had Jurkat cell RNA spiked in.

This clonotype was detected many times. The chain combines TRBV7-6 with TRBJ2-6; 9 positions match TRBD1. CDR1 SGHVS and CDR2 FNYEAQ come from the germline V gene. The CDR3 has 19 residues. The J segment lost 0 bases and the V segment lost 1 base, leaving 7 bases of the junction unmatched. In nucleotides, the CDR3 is TGTGCCAGCAGCTTAGAGTGGGGACAGGGACCCTCTGGGGCCAACGTCCTGACTTTC. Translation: CASSLEWGQGPSGANVLTF.

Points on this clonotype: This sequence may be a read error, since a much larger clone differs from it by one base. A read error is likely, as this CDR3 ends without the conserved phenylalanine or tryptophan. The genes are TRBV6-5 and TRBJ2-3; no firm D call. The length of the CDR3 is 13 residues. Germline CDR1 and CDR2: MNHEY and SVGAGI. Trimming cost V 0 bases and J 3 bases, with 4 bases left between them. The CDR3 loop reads CASSYSVTDTQYS. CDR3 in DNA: TGTGCCAGCAGTTACTCCGTTACAGATACGCAGTATTCT.

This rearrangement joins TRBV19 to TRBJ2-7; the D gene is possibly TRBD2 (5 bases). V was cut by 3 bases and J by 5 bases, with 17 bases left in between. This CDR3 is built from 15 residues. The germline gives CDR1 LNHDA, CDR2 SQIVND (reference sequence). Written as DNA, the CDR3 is TGTGCCAGTAGTATGCTTCGTGGAAGAGGGAACGAGCAGTACTTC. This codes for CASSMLRGRGNEQYF. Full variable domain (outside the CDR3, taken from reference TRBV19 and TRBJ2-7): DGGITQSPKYLFRKEGQNVTLSCEQNLNHDAMYWYRQDPGQGLRLIYYSQIVNDFQKGDIAEGYSVSREKKESFPLTVTSAQKNPTAFYLCASSMLRGRGNEQYFGPGTRLTVT.

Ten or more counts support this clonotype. CDR3 sequence (DNA): TGTGCCAGCAGCCCTCTGACGGGACAGCTGTACGAGCAGTACTTC. Its translation is CASSPLTGQLYEQYF. The chain has TRBV7-2 and TRBJ2-7; 7 bases map to TRBD1. The V gene's germline CDR1 is SGHTA and CDR2 FQGNSA. This CDR3 has 15 residues. V gave up 5 bases and J gave up 4 bases; unmatched junction bases: 11.

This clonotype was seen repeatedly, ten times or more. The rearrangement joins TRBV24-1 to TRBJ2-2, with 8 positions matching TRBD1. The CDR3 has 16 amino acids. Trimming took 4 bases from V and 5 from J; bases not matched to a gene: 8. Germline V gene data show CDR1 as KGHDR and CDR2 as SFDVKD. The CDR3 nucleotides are TGTGCCACCAGTGACGAAGGACAGGGATGGACCGGGGAGCTGTTTTTT. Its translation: CATSDEGQGWTGELFF.

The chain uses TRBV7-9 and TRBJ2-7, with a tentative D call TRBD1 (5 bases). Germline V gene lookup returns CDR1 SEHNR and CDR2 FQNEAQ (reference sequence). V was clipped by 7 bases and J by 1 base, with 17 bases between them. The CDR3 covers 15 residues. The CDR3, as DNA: TGTGCCAGCACCCGAATGGACACGTTATCCTACGAGCAGTACTTC. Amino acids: CASTRMDTLSYEQYF.

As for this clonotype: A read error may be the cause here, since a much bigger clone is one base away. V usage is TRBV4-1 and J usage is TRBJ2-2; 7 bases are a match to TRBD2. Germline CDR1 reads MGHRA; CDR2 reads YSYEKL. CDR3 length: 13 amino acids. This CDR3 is CARSQELAWELFF. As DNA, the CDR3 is TGCGCCCGCAGCCAAGAACTAGCGTGGGAGCTGTTTTTT.

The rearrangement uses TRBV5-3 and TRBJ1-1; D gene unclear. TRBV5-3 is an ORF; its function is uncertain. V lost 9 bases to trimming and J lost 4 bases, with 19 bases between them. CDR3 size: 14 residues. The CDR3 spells CANSREEDGTEAFF. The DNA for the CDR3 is TGTGCCAACAGCCGGGAAGAAGATGGCACTGAAGCTTTCTTT.

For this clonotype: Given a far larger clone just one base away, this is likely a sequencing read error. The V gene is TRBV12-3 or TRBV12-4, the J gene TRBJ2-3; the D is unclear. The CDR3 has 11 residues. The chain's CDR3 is CAGSSADTQYF. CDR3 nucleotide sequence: TGTGCCGGCAGTTCAGCAGATACGCAGTATTTT.

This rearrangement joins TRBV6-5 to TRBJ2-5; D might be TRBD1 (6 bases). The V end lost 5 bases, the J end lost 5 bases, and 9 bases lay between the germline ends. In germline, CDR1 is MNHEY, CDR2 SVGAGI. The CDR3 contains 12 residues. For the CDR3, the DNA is TGTGCCAGCAGTGCAAGGGGGGAGACCCAGTACTTC. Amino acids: CASSARGETQYF.

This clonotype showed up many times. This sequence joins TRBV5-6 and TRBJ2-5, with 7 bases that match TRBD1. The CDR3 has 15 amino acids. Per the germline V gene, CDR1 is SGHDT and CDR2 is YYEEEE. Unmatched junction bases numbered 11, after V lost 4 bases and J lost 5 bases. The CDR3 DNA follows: TGTGCCAGCAGCCGGACCGGGACAGTGTCGGAGACCCAGTACTTC. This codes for CASSRTGTVSETQYF.

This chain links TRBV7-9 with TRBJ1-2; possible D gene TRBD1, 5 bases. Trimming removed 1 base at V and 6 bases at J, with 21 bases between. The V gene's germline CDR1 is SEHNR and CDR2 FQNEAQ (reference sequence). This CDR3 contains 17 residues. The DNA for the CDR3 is TGTGCCAGCAGCTTAGGGTATGGGGACTGGGAAGTGAATGGCTACACCTTC. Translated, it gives CASSLGYGDWEVNGYTF.

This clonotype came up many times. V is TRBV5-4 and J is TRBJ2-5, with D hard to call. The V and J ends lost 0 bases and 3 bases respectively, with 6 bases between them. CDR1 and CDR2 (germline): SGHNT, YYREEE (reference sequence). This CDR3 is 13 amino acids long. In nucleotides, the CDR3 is TGTGCCAGCAGCTTGGTAGACGAAGAGACCCAGTACTTC. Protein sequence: CASSLVDEETQYF. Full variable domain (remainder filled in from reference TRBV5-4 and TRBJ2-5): ETGVTQSPTHLIKTRGQQVTLRCSSQSGHNTVSWYQQALGQGPQFIFQYYREEENGRGNFPPRFSGLQFPNYSSELNVNALELDDSALYLCASSLVDEETQYFGPGTRLLVL.

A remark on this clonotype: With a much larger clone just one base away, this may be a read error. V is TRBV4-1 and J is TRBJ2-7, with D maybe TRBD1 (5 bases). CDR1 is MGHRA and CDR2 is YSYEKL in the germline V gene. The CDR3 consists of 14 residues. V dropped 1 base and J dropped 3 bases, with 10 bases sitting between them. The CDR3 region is CASSQGPRDYEQYF. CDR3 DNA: TGCGCCAGCAGCCAAGGCCCCAGGGACTACGAGCAGTACTTC.

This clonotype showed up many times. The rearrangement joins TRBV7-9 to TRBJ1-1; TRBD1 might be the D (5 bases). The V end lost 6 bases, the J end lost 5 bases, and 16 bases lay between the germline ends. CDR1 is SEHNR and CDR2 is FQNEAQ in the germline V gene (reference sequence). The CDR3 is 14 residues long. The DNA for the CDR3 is TGTGCCAGCAGACTAGAGGGGACGTGGACTGAAGCTTTCTTT. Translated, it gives CASRLEGTWTEAFF.

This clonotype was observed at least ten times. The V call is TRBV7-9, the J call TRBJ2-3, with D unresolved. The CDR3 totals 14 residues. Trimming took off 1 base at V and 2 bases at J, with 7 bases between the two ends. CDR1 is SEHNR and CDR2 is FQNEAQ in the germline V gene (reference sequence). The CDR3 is CASSLVVPTDTQYF. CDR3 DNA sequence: TGTGCCAGCAGCTTAGTAGTCCCCACAGATACGCAGTATTTT.

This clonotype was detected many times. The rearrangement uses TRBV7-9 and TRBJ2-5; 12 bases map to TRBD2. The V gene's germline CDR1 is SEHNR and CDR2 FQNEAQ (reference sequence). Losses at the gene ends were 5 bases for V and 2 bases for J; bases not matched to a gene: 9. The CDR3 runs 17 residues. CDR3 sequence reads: CASSRTSGGPSQETQYF. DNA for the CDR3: TGTGCCAGCAGCCGAACTAGCGGGGGGCCCTCACAAGAGACCCAGTACTTC.

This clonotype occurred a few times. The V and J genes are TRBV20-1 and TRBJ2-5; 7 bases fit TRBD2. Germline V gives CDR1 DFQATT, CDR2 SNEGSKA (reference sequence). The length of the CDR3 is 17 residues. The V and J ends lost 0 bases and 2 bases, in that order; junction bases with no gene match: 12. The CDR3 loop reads CSARDYVERGLQETQYF. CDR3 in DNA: TGCAGTGCTAGAGATTACGTGGAGCGGGGCTTACAAGAGACCCAGTACTTC.

CDR3 residues: CAAGNGGPPDTQYF. The CDR3, as DNA: TGTGCCGCCGGCAACGGGGGTCCCCCAGATACGCAGTATTTT. V usage is TRBV15 and J usage is TRBJ2-3, with D possibly TRBD2 on 6 matching bases. The CDR3 contains 14 residues. The V end was cut by 11 bases, the J end by 4 bases, with 19 bases between. In germline, CDR1 is LNHNV, CDR2 YYDKDF (reference sequence).

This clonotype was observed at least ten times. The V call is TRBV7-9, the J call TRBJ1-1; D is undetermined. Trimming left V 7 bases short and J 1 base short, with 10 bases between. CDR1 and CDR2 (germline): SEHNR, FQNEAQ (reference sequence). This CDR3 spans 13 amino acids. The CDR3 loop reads CASTPTANTEAFF. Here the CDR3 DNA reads TGTGCCAGCACACCAACAGCGAACACTGAAGCTTTCTTT.

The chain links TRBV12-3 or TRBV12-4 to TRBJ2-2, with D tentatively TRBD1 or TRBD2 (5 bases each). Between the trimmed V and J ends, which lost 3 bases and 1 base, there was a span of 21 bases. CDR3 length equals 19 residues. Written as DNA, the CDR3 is TGTGCCAGCAGTTTTAATGCCGGGACGGCTACCGAGAACACCGGGGAGCTGTTTTTT. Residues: CASSFNAGTATENTGELFF.

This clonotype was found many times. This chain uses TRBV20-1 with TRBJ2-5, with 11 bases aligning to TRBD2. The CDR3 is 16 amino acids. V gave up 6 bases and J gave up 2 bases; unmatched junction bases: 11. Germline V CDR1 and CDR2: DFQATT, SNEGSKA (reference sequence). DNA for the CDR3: TGCAGTGCCCTCCTGACTAGCGGGGCCTTTCAAGAGACCCAGTACTTC. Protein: CSALLTSGAFQETQYF.

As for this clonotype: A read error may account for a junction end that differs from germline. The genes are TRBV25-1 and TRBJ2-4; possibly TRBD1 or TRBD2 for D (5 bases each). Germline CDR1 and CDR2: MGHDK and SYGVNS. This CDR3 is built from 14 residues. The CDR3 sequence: CASSAPGPKNIRYF. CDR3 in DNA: TGTGCCAGCAGTGCCCCGGGACCGAAAAACATTCGGTACTTC.

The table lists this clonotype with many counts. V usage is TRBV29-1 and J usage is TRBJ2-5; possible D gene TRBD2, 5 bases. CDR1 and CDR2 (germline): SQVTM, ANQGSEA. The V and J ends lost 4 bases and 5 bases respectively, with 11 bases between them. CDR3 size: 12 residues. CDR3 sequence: CSVVTRRETQYF. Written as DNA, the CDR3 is TGCAGCGTTGTCACGAGGAGGGAGACCCAGTACTTC.